The clone carrying this TCR beta chain is categorized as medium-sized (0.01 to 0.1%). Its antigen is undetermined. These data belong to a study of spatial heterogeneity in lung cancer. Notes on the study in general: Tumor mutation counts were tracked by expanded intratumoral alpha and beta TCR counts.

The library protocol tagged each TCR cDNA with a unique molecular identifier. A single record per CDR3 protein comes from TCRdb applying MiXCR to the 5' RACE reads. Among approximately 3,100 distinct CDR3 sequences, 5.9% were seen once, and the ten largest hold approximately 15%. CDR3 length: 13 amino acids. In germline, CDR1 is KGHSH, CDR2 LQKENI. Deletions cut 2 bases from V and 4 bases from J, with 9 bases between. Time point meaning: sample taken at primary tumor resection. The donors comprised about 65 untreated early-stage non-small cell lung cancer patients. Unsorted whole RNA samples from tumor, nontumor lung or frozen PBMC were sequenced.

The V gene is TRBV18, the J gene TRBJ2-7, with D uncertain. This TCR was recovered from a male donor with early-stage non-small cell lung cancer. Sequenced material: lung tumor tissue, taken at surgery. The CDR3 reads CASSPGAGYEQYF. The CDR3 region has the DNA TGTGCCAGCTCACCAGGAGCAGGTTACGAGCAGTACTTC.